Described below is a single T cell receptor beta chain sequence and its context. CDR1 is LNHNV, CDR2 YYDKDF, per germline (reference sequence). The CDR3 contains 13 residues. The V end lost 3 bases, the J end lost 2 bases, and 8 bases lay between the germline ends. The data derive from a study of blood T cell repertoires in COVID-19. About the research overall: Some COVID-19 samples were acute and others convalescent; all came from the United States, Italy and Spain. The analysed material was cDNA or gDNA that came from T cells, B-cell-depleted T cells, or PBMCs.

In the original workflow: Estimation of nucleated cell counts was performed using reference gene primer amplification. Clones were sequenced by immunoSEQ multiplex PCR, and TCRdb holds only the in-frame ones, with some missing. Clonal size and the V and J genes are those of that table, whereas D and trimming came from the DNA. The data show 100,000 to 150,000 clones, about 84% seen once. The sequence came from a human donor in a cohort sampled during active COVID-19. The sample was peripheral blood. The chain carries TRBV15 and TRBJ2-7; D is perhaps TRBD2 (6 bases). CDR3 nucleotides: TGTGCCACCAGCAGGGACTACCCCTACGAGCAGTACTTC. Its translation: CATSRDYPYEQYF.